These 31 T cell receptor beta chains share one sample of origin, sequenced in a study of CD8 T cells in ankylosing spondylitis. Findings and limits, study-wide: Characteristic, it appeared, of ankylosing spondylitis blood was a TCR beta motif of eight highly homologous variants.

TCRdb fed the 5' RACE reads into MiXCR, producing one record per CDR3 protein. Among under 850,000 distinct CDR3 sequences, about 20% were seen once, and the ten largest hold around 20%. These receptors have no known antigen. Source material: blood, either unsorted or a sorted T cell fraction (not recorded which). Every receptor here comes from a male donor with ankylosing spondylitis.

The V call is TRBV6-1, the J call TRBJ2-2; the D is unclear. The V gene lost 8 bases and the J gene lost 7 bases, with 14 bases spanning the gap. The CDR3 extends over 13 amino acids. Germline V gives CDR1 MNHNS, CDR2 SASEGT. CDR3 in amino acids: CASGFSPIGELFF. CDR3 bases: TGTGCCAGCGGCTTTAGTCCTATCGGGGAGCTGTTTTTT.

This clonotype was seen repeatedly, ten times or more. The CDR3 nucleotides are TGTGCCATCAGCGGGACAGGCTCTGGAAACACCATATATTTT. It yields the protein CAISGTGSGNTIYF. The rearrangement links TRBV10-3 to TRBJ1-3; 8 bases match TRBD1. With V trimmed by 6 bases and J by 0 bases, 1 base remained unmatched. The CDR3 is made up of 14 amino acids. Germline CDR1 and CDR2: ENHRY and SYGVKD.

This clonotype was seen a handful of times. This chain links TRBV6-1 with TRBJ1-2, with D perhaps TRBD1 (6 bases). V was pared by 5 bases and J by 4 bases, with 14 bases between. Germline CDR1 reads MNHNS; CDR2 reads SASEGT. CDR3 size: 14 residues. CDR3 amino acids: CASSPQGIGYGYTF. The CDR3 DNA reads TGTGCCAGCAGTCCACAGGGAATCGGCTATGGCTACACCTTC.

This clonotype showed up just a few times. The chain combines TRBV20-1 with TRBJ2-7, with D possibly matching TRBD2 (6 bases). CDR3 length: 15 amino acids. Trimming pared 6 bases from V and 0 bases from J, leaving 18 bases between. Germline V gene lookup returns CDR1 DFQATT and CDR2 SNEGSKA (reference sequence). DNA of the CDR3: TGCAGTGCCCCCGGGGTGGGAGGCCTCTCCTACGAGCAGTACTTC. This sequence encodes CSAPGVGGLSYEQYF.

V gene TRBV11-2 combines with J gene TRBJ2-2; D may correspond to TRBD1 or TRBD2 (5 bases each). This CDR3 is 18 amino acids long. V was cut by 1 base and J by 1 base, with 16 bases left in between. Germline-derived CDR1 and CDR2 are SGHAT and FQNNGV. The DNA for the CDR3 is TGTGCCAGCAGCTTAGGTCGGATCGGGACCCTGAACACCGGGGAGCTGTTTTTT. This sequence encodes CASSLGRIGTLNTGELFF.

The CDR3 DNA is TGTGCCAGCAGCTCTGGGACTAGCGGGAGCCCAGATACGCAGTATTTT. Its protein is CASSSGTSGSPDTQYF. The chain uses TRBV12-3 or TRBV12-4 and TRBJ2-3; 14 bases fit TRBD2. The junction had 6 bases not matched to a gene; V was cut back by 6 bases and J by 4 bases. The CDR3 sequence is 16 residues long.

This clonotype was observed a few times. The chain joins TRBV19 to TRBJ1-2, with 7 bases that match TRBD1. V was pared by 4 bases and J by 6 bases, with 5 bases of the junction left unmatched. The CDR3 is 13 amino acids. CDR1 is LNHDA and CDR2 is SQIVND in the germline V gene (reference sequence). CDR3 region: CASSRTGGDGYTF. Here the CDR3 DNA reads TGTGCCAGTAGTAGGACAGGCGGAGATGGCTACACCTTC.

This clonotype was found a few times. The J gene is TRBJ2-2, the V gene TRBV4-2, with D perhaps TRBD2 (6 bases). This CDR3 is built from 14 residues. Trimming removed 4 bases from V and 1 base from J, with 7 bases in between. CDR1 and CDR2 from the germline V gene are LGHNA and YNFKEQ. In DNA form, the CDR3 reads TGTGCCAGCAGCCCGGGGGAGAACACCGGGGAGCTGTTTTTT. Its translation: CASSPGENTGELFF.

This chain uses TRBV15 with TRBJ2-7, with a tentative D call TRBD1 (6 bases). The CDR3 extends over 15 amino acids. CDR1 is LNHNV, CDR2 YYDKDF, per germline (reference sequence). V was cut by 1 base and J by 4 bases, with 14 bases left in between. The chain's CDR3 is CATSRGLQGRYEQYF. DNA of the CDR3: TGTGCCACCAGCAGAGGGTTGCAGGGGCGGTACGAGCAGTACTTC.

This clonotype has ten or more counts. The genes are TRBV12-3 or TRBV12-4 and TRBJ2-2; D gene unclear. The CDR3 has 9 residues. With 5 bases removed from V and 13 bases from J, the gap between germline ends came to 5 bases. CDR3 in amino acids: CASSPPLFF. The CDR3 nucleotides are TGTGCCAGCAGTCCTCCGCTGTTTTTT.

This sequence joins TRBV7-8 and TRBJ2-7, with a tentative D call TRBD2 (6 bases). Deletions cut 9 bases from V and 3 bases from J, with 12 bases between. The CDR3 loop spans 12 amino acids. The germline V gene encodes CDR1 SGHVS and CDR2 FQNEAQ. The CDR3 nucleotides read TGTGCCAGTCGGGGGAGGTACTACGAGCAGTACTTC. Translating it yields CASRGRYYEQYF.

The chain combines TRBV6-2 or TRBV6-3 with TRBJ2-1, with TRBD1 matching 7 bases. There are 17 residues in the CDR3. Per the germline V gene, CDR1 is MNHEY and CDR2 is SVGEGT. Trimming at V came to 7 bases and at J to 4 bases, leaving 16 bases not matched to a gene. The CDR3 DNA reads as TGTGCCAGCACCCCACTCAGACAGGGCGACGGATACAATGAGCAGTTCTTC. This sequence encodes CASTPLRQGDGYNEQFF.

This clonotype was counted between two and nine times. The chain has TRBV5-6 and TRBJ2-7, with 8 bases identical to TRBD2. Germline V lookup: CDR1 SGHDT, CDR2 YYEEEE. With 4 bases clipped from V and 3 bases from J, the junction kept 9 bases outside the gene matches. The CDR3 length is 15 residues. The DNA for the CDR3 is TGTGCCAGCAGCAAATTAGCGGGGAGAGACTACGAGCAGTACTTC. As protein: CASSKLAGRDYEQYF.

This clonotype has a handful of counts. This chain connects TRBV19 to TRBJ1-5; maybe TRBD1 (5 bases). Trimming stripped 3 bases from V and 7 bases from J, with 10 bases between. The CDR3 sequence is 13 residues long. Germline V lookup: CDR1 LNHDA, CDR2 SQIVND (reference sequence). CDR3 in DNA: TGTGCCAGTAGTATGGGGGGTCTCCAGCCCCAGCATTTT. As protein: CASSMGGLQPQHF.

This clonotype was counted only a few times. V gene TRBV29-1 combines with J gene TRBJ2-2; weak D call: TRBD1 (6 bases). Trimming stripped 6 bases from V and 0 bases from J, with 11 bases between. Per the germline V gene, CDR1 is SQVTM and CDR2 is ANQGSEA. The CDR3 has 14 residues. The DNA of the CDR3 is TGCAGCGTGCGGACAGAGACGAACACCGGGGAGCTGTTTTTT. This translates into CSVRTETNTGELFF.

V and J are TRBV4-2 and TRBJ2-7; D gene ambiguous. From germline, CDR1 is LGHNA and CDR2 YNFKEQ. The CDR3 is made up of 13 amino acids. V was trimmed by 0 bases and J by 6 bases, leaving 9 bases between them. The CDR3 is CASSQDLFREQYF. Written as DNA, the CDR3 is TGTGCCAGCAGCCAAGACCTTTTCCGCGAGCAGTACTTC.

The V call is TRBV4-3, the J call TRBJ2-1; 8 nucleotides agree with TRBD2. This CDR3 contains 15 residues. Germline CDR1 is LGHNA and CDR2 is YSLEER. With 3 bases clipped from V and 7 bases from J, the junction kept 8 bases outside the gene matches. The CDR3 sequence is CASSQAGGWTNEQFF. The CDR3 nucleotides read TGCGCCAGCAGCCAGGCGGGAGGATGGACTAATGAGCAGTTCTTC.

This clonotype was seen more than once but under ten times. The genes are TRBV20-1 and TRBJ2-7; 7 nucleotides align to TRBD1. Germline CDR1 reads DFQATT; CDR2 reads SNEGSKA (reference sequence). The V gene end was trimmed by 5 bases and the J gene end by 3 bases; junction bases not matched to a gene: 4. The CDR3 contains 12 residues. Here the CDR3 reads CSALGQDYEQYF. CDR3 in DNA: TGCAGTGCTTTAGGACAGGACTACGAGCAGTACTTC.

Here the CDR3 reads CASSQGAGITYNEQFF. The CDR3 nucleotides are TGTGCCAGCAGCCAAGGAGCGGGGATCACCTACAATGAGCAGTTCTTC. This chain uses TRBV3-1 with TRBJ2-1, with 7 nucleotides matching TRBD2. The CDR3 runs to 16 residues. Germline CDR1 LGHDT, CDR2 YNNKEL (reference sequence). V gave up 1 base and J gave up 2 bases; unmatched junction bases: 5.

The chain joins TRBV7-2 to TRBJ2-1; D perhaps matches TRBD2 (5 bases). Trimming removed 5 bases from V and 9 bases from J, with 14 bases in between. Per the germline V gene, CDR1 is SGHTA and CDR2 is FQGNSA. The CDR3 consists of 13 residues. The CDR3 DNA sequence: TGTGCCAGCAGCCCCGAGGGAAAGGGTGAGCAGTTCTTC. Its translation: CASSPEGKGEQFF.

Only a few counts were recorded for this clonotype. The chain recombines TRBV6-1 with TRBJ1-1, with D possibly being TRBD1 (5 bases). This CDR3 has 15 amino acids. Germline CDR1 reads MNHNS; CDR2 reads SASEGT. Trimming removed 2 bases from V and 4 bases from J, with 14 bases in between. CDR3 DNA sequence: TGTGCCAGCAGTGAATACGTGGGGGGAGGCACTGAAGCTTTCTTT. Translating gives CASSEYVGGGTEAFF.

This clonotype was counted ten times or more. The junction and the germline gene differ at one end; a read error may be behind it. The chain joins TRBV12-3 or TRBV12-4 to TRBJ2-1; D gene ambiguous. This CDR3 is built from 14 residues. The CDR3: CASSFGSSYNEQFF. The CDR3 region has the DNA TGCGCCAGCAGCTTTGGATCATCCTACAATGAGCAGTTCTTC.

This clonotype was counted a few times. V is TRBV5-1 and J is TRBJ2-3, with D possibly TRBD2 on 6 matching bases. The CDR3 length is 14 residues. Trimming removed 4 bases at V and 2 bases at J, with 11 bases between. From germline, CDR1 is SGHRS and CDR2 YFSETQ. In DNA, the CDR3 is TGCGCCAGCAGCCACCGGGACTTCACAGATACGCAGTATTTT. Translating gives CASSHRDFTDTQYF.

The gene calls are TRBV12-3 or TRBV12-4 and TRBJ1-1; D is perhaps TRBD1 (5 bases). Between the trimmed V and J ends, which lost 2 bases and 3 bases, there was a span of 10 bases. This CDR3 region has 14 residues. CDR3 in amino acids: CASSLSRGDTEAFF. CDR3 nucleotides: TGTGCCAGCAGTTTAAGTAGGGGAGACACTGAAGCTTTCTTT.

This clonotype appeared a few times. V gene TRBV2 combines with J gene TRBJ2-5; D gene ambiguous. Trimming shortened V by 5 bases and J by 4 bases, and 8 bases separated the two germline ends. This CDR3 is built from 12 residues. Germline V lookup: CDR1 SNHLY, CDR2 FYNNEI. CDR3 bases: TGTGCCAGCAGTCAAGAGAGAGAGACCCAGTACTTC. Its translation is CASSQERETQYF.

The chain has TRBV12-3 or TRBV12-4 and TRBJ2-3; 9 bases are a match to TRBD2. Trimming cost V 6 bases and J 8 bases; bases outside gene matches: 15. This CDR3 is 16 amino acids long. The CDR3 loop is CASSSKTSGVSGTQYF. The CDR3 DNA reads TGTGCCAGCAGCTCCAAGACTAGCGGTGTATCGGGTACGCAGTATTTT.

This clonotype is a singleton in its sample. The gene calls are TRBV28 and TRBJ2-1; D possibly corresponds to TRBD1 (6 bases). From germline, CDR1 is MDHEN and CDR2 SYDVKM. V was trimmed by 1 base and J by 2 bases, leaving 9 bases between them. This CDR3 region has 15 residues. For the CDR3, the DNA is TGTGCCAGCAGTTTATCTCCAGGGGCCTACAATGAGCAGTTCTTC. Translated: CASSLSPGAYNEQFF.

This clonotype was seen a handful of times. This rearrangement joins TRBV5-6 to TRBJ1-2; no definite D call. The CDR3 contains 16 residues. CDR1 is SGHDT, CDR2 YYEEEE, per germline. V shed 0 bases and J shed 2 bases, with 14 bases lying between them. The CDR3 loop reads CASSLAGLQVNYGYTF. DNA for the CDR3: TGTGCCAGCAGCTTGGCAGGACTCCAGGTCAACTATGGCTACACCTTC.

A few counts support this clonotype. The rearrangement joins TRBV7-9 to TRBJ1-2; 7 positions match TRBD1. The V segment lost 1 base and the J segment 1 base; nucleotides outside the gene matches: 3. The CDR3 extends over 15 amino acids. The germline gives CDR1 SEHNR, CDR2 FQNEAQ (reference sequence). The CDR3 here is CASSLGRDSNYGYTF. CDR3 sequence (DNA): TGTGCCAGCAGCTTAGGTAGGGACAGTAACTATGGCTACACCTTC.

The chain recombines TRBV11-1 with TRBJ2-7; TRBD1 matches 9 bases. Germline-derived CDR1 and CDR2 are SGHAT and FQDESV (reference sequence). Losses at the gene ends were 2 bases for V and 6 bases for J; bases not matched to a gene: 5. This CDR3 has 14 residues. The chain's CDR3 is CASSLTGQGSEQYF. CDR3 coding DNA: TGTGCCAGCAGCTTAACGGGACAGGGTTCCGAGCAGTACTTC.

The chain has TRBV27 and TRBJ1-2; 8 positions agree with TRBD1. Germline V gene lookup returns CDR1 MNHEY and CDR2 SMNVEV (reference sequence). The CDR3 is 14 amino acids. Losses at the gene ends were 5 bases for V and 6 bases for J; bases not matched to a gene: 8. The CDR3 nucleotides read TGTGCCAGCAGTCCTGGACAGGGTCTCAATGGCTACACCTTC. This encodes CASSPGQGLNGYTF.